These 25 T cell receptor beta chains share one sample of origin, sequenced in a study of T cell responses to AZD1222 COVID-19 vaccine. The table came from immunoSEQ multiplex PCR; TCRdb's copy has only in-frame clones and leaves some out. The table shows 75,000 to 90,000 clones, with roughly nine tenths occurring only once. Specimen: peripheral blood, collected 28 days after the second AZD1222 dose. All receptors derive from an adult who received the AZD1222 COVID-19 vaccine.

The J gene is TRBJ1-2, the V gene TRBV19, with 7 bases fitting TRBD1. V trimming: 9 bases; J trimming: 4 bases; junction bases outside the gene matches: 14. CDR1 LNHDA and CDR2 SQIVND come from the germline V gene (reference sequence). The CDR3 runs to 15 residues. CDR3 DNA: TGTGCCAGCGGTGGACAGGCCGGGTTGGGCTATGGCTACACCTTC. Translated, it gives CASGGQAGLGYGYTF.

V usage is TRBV2 and J usage is TRBJ1-1; the D gene is possibly TRBD1 (6 bases). From germline, CDR1 is SNHLY and CDR2 FYNNEI. Trimming took 5 bases from V and 1 from J, leaving 11 bases between them. The CDR3 length is 14 residues. In DNA form, the CDR3 reads TGTGCCAGCAGTATAGGACAGTCGAACACTGAAGCTTTCTTT. This translates into CASSIGQSNTEAFF.

The gene calls are TRBV27 and TRBJ1-1; 12 bases map to TRBD1. Germline V CDR1 and CDR2: MNHEY, SMNVEV (reference sequence). The length of the CDR3 is 14 residues. V gave up 6 bases and J gave up 7 bases; unmatched junction bases: 6. CDR3 nucleotide sequence: TGTGCCAGCAGCCGGGGACAGGGGGCATTTGAAGCTTTCTTT. This codes for CASSRGQGAFEAFF.

This chain links TRBV6-5 with TRBJ2-7, with D perhaps TRBD2 (5 bases). Germline assignment: CDR1 MNHEY and CDR2 SVGAGI. The CDR3 length is 14 residues. Trimming left V 6 bases short and J 4 bases short, with 16 bases between. The CDR3 DNA reads TGTGCCAGCAGCCCCGGGATAGGGAATTACGAGCAGTACTTC. It is translated as CASSPGIGNYEQYF.

J is TRBJ2-3 and V is TRBV27, with 7 bases fitting TRBD1. J gave up 0 bases and V 5 bases, and 5 bases lay outside the gene matches. The CDR3 is 15 residues long. Germline-derived CDR1 and CDR2 are MNHEY and SMNVEV (reference sequence). CDR3 residues: CASSPTGASTDTQYF. As DNA, the CDR3 is TGTGCCAGCAGTCCTACAGGGGCCAGCACAGATACGCAGTATTTT.

The chain uses TRBV3-1 (or the pseudogene TRBV3-2) and TRBJ2-7; D remains ambiguous. This CDR3 comprises 14 residues. V lost 4 bases and J lost 2, with 12 bases in between. Germline loops: CDR1 LGHDT, CDR2 YNNKEL (reference sequence). DNA for the CDR3: TGTGCCAGCAGCCCAAAGTTCGCTACCTACGAGCAGTACTTC. Translating it yields CASSPKFATYEQYF.

The J gene is TRBJ2-5, the V gene TRBV5-5, with 10 bases aligning to TRBD2. Trimming took 0 bases from V and 5 from J; bases not matched to a gene: 4. The CDR3 consists of 15 residues. Germline V gives CDR1 SGHKS, CDR2 YYEKEE (reference sequence). CDR3 nucleotides: TGTGCCAGCAGCTTGGGGACTAGCGGTCTTGAGACCCAGTACTTC. As protein: CASSLGTSGLETQYF.

CDR3 in amino acids: CASSVAGGLNEQFF. DNA of the CDR3: TGTGCCAGCAGCGTAGCTGGGGGCCTGAATGAGCAGTTCTTC. The gene calls are TRBV9 and TRBJ2-1; TRBD1 might be the D (6 bases). Per germline, CDR1 SGDLS and CDR2 YYNGEE. V lost 0 bases, J lost 7 bases, and 11 bases lay in between. The CDR3 is 14 amino acids.

The CDR3 reads CAISPTGSQGHTEAFF. The CDR3 coding sequence is TGTGCCATCAGTCCGACAGGAAGTCAAGGGCACACTGAAGCTTTCTTT. The chain is built from TRBV10-3 and TRBJ1-1; D may be TRBD1 (6 bases). V shed 5 bases and J shed 3 bases, with 19 bases lying between them. This CDR3 comprises 16 residues. From germline, CDR1 is ENHRY and CDR2 SYGVKD.

This rearrangement joins TRBV11-2 to TRBJ2-5; D ambiguous. The CDR3 covers 16 residues. V lost 2 bases and J lost 5, with 18 bases in between. Germline CDR1 and CDR2: SGHAT and FQNNGV. In DNA, the CDR3 is TGTGCCAGCAGCTTAAGGCGGCGGCCGAATGGGGAGACCCAGTACTTC. It encodes CASSLRRRPNGETQYF.

The V and J genes are TRBV7-8 and TRBJ1-2, with TRBD1 matching 8 bases. V shed 4 bases and J 4 bases; nucleotides not matched to a gene: 8. This CDR3 comprises 15 residues. The V gene's germline CDR1 is SGHVS and CDR2 FQNEAQ. In DNA, the CDR3 is TGTGCCAGCAGCTCAACAGGGGGATCGATCTATGGCTACACCTTC. Its translation: CASSSTGGSIYGYTF.

V gene TRBV9 combines with J gene TRBJ1-1, with TRBD1 matching over 11 bases. The trim removed 3 bases at V and 1 base at J, leaving 2 bases unmatched. This CDR3 has 15 residues. Germline V CDR1 and CDR2: SGDLS, YYNGEE. In nucleotides, the CDR3 is TGTGCCAGCAGCGGCGGGACAGGGGGGAACACTGAAGCTTTCTTT. Translating gives CASSGGTGGNTEAFF.

Here the CDR3 DNA reads TGCGCCAGCAGGGTCGTAGGGGCAAACAATGAAAAACTGTTTTTT. Protein: CASRVVGANNEKLFF. V is TRBV5-1 and J is TRBJ1-4; tentatively, D is TRBD1 (5 bases). This CDR3 is 15 amino acids long. V lost 5 bases and J 5 bases, leaving 16 bases between the germline ends. Germline assignment: CDR1 SGHRS and CDR2 YFSETQ. Variable domain in full (rest from reference TRBV5-1 and TRBJ1-4): KAGVTQTPRYLIKTRGQQVTLSCSPISGHRSVSWYQQTPGQGLQFLFEYFSETQRNKGNFPGRFSGRQFSNSRSEMNVSTLELGDSALYLCASRVVGANNEKLFFGSGTQLSVL.

The gene calls are TRBV28 and TRBJ2-1, with D perhaps assigned TRBD1 or TRBD2 (5 bases each). The germline V gene encodes CDR1 MDHEN and CDR2 SYDVKM. V was pared by 5 bases and J by 3 bases, with 11 bases between. The length of the CDR3 is 14 residues. DNA for the CDR3: TGTGCCAGCAGTGGGACCCCAGACTACAATGAGCAGTTCTTC. Translation: CASSGTPDYNEQFF.

This chain connects TRBV19 to TRBJ1-5, with D unclear. The CDR3 runs 14 residues. Trimming took off 6 bases at V and 1 base at J, with 10 bases between the two ends. Germline V CDR1 and CDR2: LNHDA, SQIVND (reference sequence). CDR3 coding DNA: TGTGCCAGTAGCGCAAACGGAAGCAATCAGCCCCAGCATTTT. It specifies CASSANGSNQPQHF.

V is TRBV7-8 and J is TRBJ2-5; D is uncertain. V shed 4 bases and J shed 1 base, with 7 bases lying between them. The CDR3 is 13 residues long. The germline gives CDR1 SGHVS, CDR2 FQNEAQ. CDR3 DNA sequence: TGTGCCAGCAGCTCGGGCCCCCAAGAGACCCAGTACTTC. It is translated as CASSSGPQETQYF.

This rearrangement joins TRBV29-1 to TRBJ1-2, with D possibly being TRBD1 (6 bases). The CDR3 has 11 amino acids. Germline V gene lookup returns CDR1 SQVTM and CDR2 ANQGSEA. CDR3 amino acids: CLVGGTTGYTF. In nucleotides, the CDR3 is TGCCTCGTGGGGGGGACAACTGGCTACACCTTC.

This sequence joins TRBV30 and TRBJ1-1; weak D call: TRBD1 (6 bases). CDR3 length: 15 amino acids. Germline CDR1 and CDR2: GTSNPN and SVGIG (reference sequence). The V end was cut by 3 bases, the J end by 0 bases, with 14 bases between. The CDR3 reads CAWRDYYRVNTEAFF. The CDR3 nucleotides read TGTGCCTGGAGAGACTACTACAGGGTGAACACTGAAGCTTTCTTT.

The chain joins TRBV3-1 (or the pseudogene TRBV3-2) to TRBJ2-7, with 16 positions matching TRBD2. There are 17 residues in the CDR3. Germline V gene data show CDR1 as LGHDT and CDR2 as YNNKEL (reference sequence). Trimming cost V 5 bases and J 0 bases; bases outside gene matches: 4. The chain's CDR3 is CASSGTSGRALSYEQYF. The CDR3 bases are TGTGCCAGCAGCGGGACTAGCGGGAGGGCCCTCTCCTACGAGCAGTACTTC.

This sequence joins TRBV12-3 or TRBV12-4 and TRBJ1-5; no clear D. The CDR3 is 12 amino acids. V dropped 1 base and J dropped 7 bases, with 5 bases sitting between them. CDR3 sequence: CASSLGPQPQHF. The DNA of the CDR3 is TGTGCCAGCAGTTTAGGGCCACAGCCCCAGCATTTT.

This chain connects TRBV10-3 to TRBJ1-1; D unclear. CDR1 and CDR2 from the germline V gene are ENHRY and SYGVKD. The CDR3 has 14 amino acids. Between the trimmed V and J ends, which lost 0 bases and 0 bases, there was a span of 5 bases. DNA for the CDR3: TGTGCCATCAGTGAGTCGCGGTTGAACACTGAAGCTTTCTTT. Its translation is CAISESRLNTEAFF.

This chain connects TRBV19 to TRBJ2-2, with unresolved D. Germline-derived CDR1 and CDR2 are LNHDA and SQIVND (reference sequence). The CDR3 covers 11 residues. The ends were cut back, 3 bases at V and 6 bases at J, with 2 bases in the middle. This chain's CDR3 is CASSISGELFF. The CDR3 nucleotides read TGTGCCAGTAGTATCTCCGGGGAGCTGTTTTTT.

V usage is TRBV12-3 or TRBV12-4 and J usage is TRBJ2-1; TRBD2 aligns across 9 bases. V trimming: 6 bases; J trimming: 6 bases; junction bases outside the gene matches: 3. The CDR3 has 13 residues. The CDR3 loop is CASRGSGSNEQFF. The CDR3 DNA follows: TGTGCCAGCAGAGGTAGCGGGAGCAATGAGCAGTTCTTC.

The chain uses TRBV5-6 and TRBJ1-2; no reliable D call. Germline V gene data show CDR1 as SGHDT and CDR2 as YYEEEE. This CDR3 contains 13 residues. Trimming removed 4 bases from V and 8 bases from J, with 15 bases in between. The CDR3 protein is CASSGRTQGGYTF. Here the CDR3 DNA reads TGTGCCAGCAGCGGGCGGACCCAAGGGGGCTACACCTTC.

This clone was picked up a small number of times. This sequence joins TRBV9 and TRBJ2-5; 10 bases line up with TRBD2. The CDR3 is 16 residues long. The germline CDR1 and CDR2 sequences are SGDLS and YYNGEE. V lost 4 bases to trimming and J lost 2 bases; unmatched junction nucleotides: 8. The CDR3 region has the DNA TGTGCCAGCAGCCTTGGGCTAGCGGGAGTGCAAGAGACCCAGTACTTC. Amino acid sequence: CASSLGLAGVQETQYF. The full variable domain, its missing parts supplied by reference TRBV9 and TRBJ2-5, is DSGVTQTPKHLITATGQRVTLRCSPRSGDLSVYWYQQSLDQGLQFLIQYYNGEERAKGNILERFSAQQFPDLHSELNLSSLELGDSALYFCASSLGLAGVQETQYFGPGTRLLVL.